Following are 18 T cell receptor beta chains from one sample sequenced in a study of T cell responses to AZD1222 COVID-19 vaccine. The repertoire was sequenced with immunoSEQ multiplex PCR; TCRdb's copy has only in-frame clones and lacks some. The sample lists about 140,000 clones, about 90% occurring once. The sample was peripheral blood, taken on day 0 of AZD1222 vaccination. Receptors originate from an adult in good health.

This clone was found once. The rearrangement uses TRBV6-5 and TRBJ1-6; D perhaps matches TRBD1 (5 bases). CDR1 and CDR2 from the germline V gene are MNHEY and SVGAGI. The CDR3 sequence is 14 residues long. Trimming shortened V by 5 bases and J by 8 bases, and 13 bases separated the two germline ends. The CDR3 bases are TGTGCCAGCAGTCCAAGGGGTACAGATTCACCCCTCCACTTT. It yields the protein CASSPRGTDSPLHF.

The chain joins TRBV30 to TRBJ1-4, with TRBD1 as a possible D gene (5 bases). CDR1 GTSNPN and CDR2 SVGIG come from the germline V gene (reference sequence). The CDR3 extends over 13 amino acids. V shed 7 bases and J shed 5 bases, with 14 bases lying between them. In DNA, the CDR3 is TGTGCCTTACAGGCCAGCCCGAATGAAAAACTGTTTTTT. It is translated as CALQASPNEKLFF.

J is TRBJ2-7 and V is TRBV11-1; 7 bases fit TRBD1. The V and J ends lost 4 bases and 4 bases, in that order; junction bases with no gene match: 4. The CDR3 loop spans 13 amino acids. Germline V gene sequence: CDR1 SGHAT, CDR2 FQDESV (reference sequence). CDR3 sequence (DNA): TGTGCCAGCAGCTCCCGGGACAGTTACGAGCAGTACTTC. Translating gives CASSSRDSYEQYF.

This rearrangement joins TRBV7-8 to TRBJ2-3, with 13 bases lining up with TRBD2. The V gene end was trimmed by 5 bases and the J gene end by 5 bases; junction bases not matched to a gene: 10. Germline V gives CDR1 SGHVS, CDR2 FQNEAQ. This CDR3 spans 17 amino acids. CDR3: CASSKRTSGSLGDTQYF. CDR3 nucleotides: TGTGCCAGCAGCAAACGGACTAGCGGGAGTCTTGGAGATACGCAGTATTTT.

The chain joins TRBV5-4 to TRBJ2-2, with a tentative D call TRBD2 (6 bases). The V gene lost 0 bases and the J gene lost 4 bases, with 10 bases spanning the gap. The CDR3 has 15 amino acids. Germline CDR1 SGHNT, CDR2 YYREEE (reference sequence). In DNA form, the CDR3 reads TGTGCCAGCAGCTTGGCCCCGCGGGGCACCGGGGAGCTGTTTTTT. Protein product: CASSLAPRGTGELFF. The variable domain in full, completed from reference TRBV5-4 and TRBJ2-2, reads ETGVTQSPTHLIKTRGQQVTLRCSSQSGHNTVSWYQQALGQGPQFIFQYYREEENGRGNFPPRFSGLQFPNYSSELNVNALELDDSALYLCASSLAPRGTGELFFGEGSRLTVL.

The chain joins TRBV19 to TRBJ1-5; D uncertain. V lost 5 bases and J lost 0, with 8 bases in between. Germline V CDR1 and CDR2: LNHDA, SQIVND (reference sequence). The length of the CDR3 is 14 residues. CDR3 in DNA: TGTGCCAGTAGTTGGGTCGGTAGCAATCAGCCCCAGCATTTT. It encodes CASSWVGSNQPQHF.

CDR3 in amino acids: CASSSSVSYEQYF. CDR3 nucleotide sequence: TGTGCCAGCAGCTCGTCCGTCTCCTACGAGCAGTACTTC. V usage is TRBV5-6 and J usage is TRBJ2-7; D unresolved. V was clipped by 3 bases and J by 0 bases, with 7 bases between them. Germline assignment: CDR1 SGHDT and CDR2 YYEEEE. The CDR3 runs 13 residues.

This clone has only one observation. The V and J genes are TRBV28 and TRBJ1-1; D ambiguous. This CDR3 comprises 14 residues. V dropped 2 bases and J dropped 0 bases, with 7 bases sitting between them. Germline loops: CDR1 MDHEN, CDR2 SYDVKM. The CDR3 loop reads CASSLMTVNTEAFF. In DNA, the CDR3 is TGTGCCAGCAGTTTAATGACGGTGAACACTGAAGCTTTCTTT.

J is TRBJ2-2 and V is TRBV2; 7 bases line up with TRBD2. The germline CDR1 and CDR2 sequences are SNHLY and FYNNEI. The CDR3 has 15 amino acids. Unmatched junction bases numbered 5, after V lost 6 bases and J lost 1 base. The CDR3 sequence: CASRGLAENTGELFF. Written as DNA, the CDR3 is TGTGCCAGCAGGGGGCTAGCGGAGAACACCGGGGAGCTGTTTTTT.

The chain recombines TRBV6-5 with TRBJ2-7, with 10 bases fitting TRBD2. The CDR3 totals 15 residues. With 6 bases clipped from V and 5 bases from J, the junction kept 10 bases outside the gene matches. The V gene's germline CDR1 is MNHEY and CDR2 SVGAGI. The CDR3 spells CASRSSGRAHHEQYF. Written as DNA, the CDR3 is TGTGCCAGCAGATCGAGCGGGAGGGCCCACCACGAGCAGTACTTC.

The rearrangement uses TRBV12-5 and TRBJ2-2; tentative D call: TRBD1 (7 bases). Trimming removed 6 bases from V and 7 bases from J, with 18 bases in between. CDR3 size: 15 residues. CDR1 and CDR2 (germline): LGHNT, FRNRAP. The CDR3 is CASGPIRGVGGELFF. DNA for the CDR3: TGTGCTAGTGGGCCTATCAGGGGGGTCGGCGGGGAGCTGTTTTTT.

This clone was seen only once. V is TRBV19 and J is TRBJ1-5, with TRBD1 matching 7 bases. Germline trimming cut 3 bases from V and 4 bases from J; bases unmatched to any gene: 6. This CDR3 is 15 amino acids long. Germline assignment: CDR1 LNHDA and CDR2 SQIVND (reference sequence). The CDR3 bases are TGTGCCAGTAGTATGAGAGGGGGCACGAATCAGCCCCAGCATTTT. This codes for CASSMRGGTNQPQHF.

The genes are TRBV12-3 or TRBV12-4 and TRBJ1-2; D is unclear. This CDR3 comprises 12 residues. V lost 6 bases and J lost 6, with 11 bases in between. The CDR3 region is CASRSIGDGYTF. CDR3 bases: TGTGCCAGCAGATCAATTGGAGATGGCTACACCTTC.

V is TRBV27 and J is TRBJ2-2; tentative D call: TRBD1 (6 bases). This CDR3 comprises 15 residues. The germline V and J ends were trimmed by 2 bases and 1 base, with 8 bases remaining between them. CDR1 is MNHEY and CDR2 is SMNVEV in the germline V gene (reference sequence). The CDR3 DNA follows: TGTGCCAGCAGTTTAGCACAGGGGAACACCGGGGAGCTGTTTTTT. It codes for CASSLAQGNTGELFF.

V usage is TRBV30 and J usage is TRBJ2-7; maybe TRBD1 (5 bases). The CDR3 is 12 residues long. V lost 0 bases and J 10 bases, leaving 13 bases between the germline ends. In germline, CDR1 is GTSNPN, CDR2 SVGIG (reference sequence). The CDR3 DNA reads TGTGCCTGGAGTGTACAGGTGTTGGGTCAGTACTTC. Its protein is CAWSVQVLGQYF.

The gene calls are TRBV7-9 and TRBJ2-3, with 13 bases fitting TRBD2. This CDR3 comprises 19 residues. Germline CDR1 SEHNR, CDR2 FQNEAQ (reference sequence). Losses at the gene ends were 3 bases for V and 3 bases for J; bases not matched to a gene: 12. For the CDR3, the DNA is TGTGCCAGCAGCTTTCCTAGGGGGACTAGCGGGGAGCCGACAGATACGCAGTATTTT. It is translated as CASSFPRGTSGEPTDTQYF.

The chain combines TRBV4-1 with TRBJ2-7; TRBD2 matches 11 bases. CDR1 and CDR2 (germline): MGHRA, YSYEKL. V shed 2 bases, J shed 9 bases, and the junction held 9 bases outside the gene matches. This CDR3 spans 15 amino acids. CDR3 DNA sequence: TGCGCCAGCAGCCAAACACTAGCGGGAGCCTCAACGCAGTACTTC. It encodes CASSQTLAGASTQYF.

The chain combines TRBV24-1 with TRBJ2-1; D may be TRBD1 (6 bases). Germline loops: CDR1 KGHDR, CDR2 SFDVKD. This CDR3 spans 14 amino acids. V was pared by 5 bases and J by 7 bases, with 14 bases between. The CDR3 region has the DNA TGTGCCACCAGTGCCTCGGACAGTTGGAATGAGCAGTTCTTC. It specifies CATSASDSWNEQFF.